Shown below are 25 T cell receptor beta chains from a single sample sequenced in a study of cytomegalovirus exposure and HLA in healthy donors. Both 60 Vbeta primers and 13 Jbeta primers went into the PCR. Assay used: immunoSEQ multiplex PCR; TCRdb lists only in-frame clones, some missing. The data hold tens of thousands of clones, with 65% to 80% observed a single time. Sequenced sample: PBMCs. The receptors come from a man younger than 45 in good health and CMV-seronegative.

The gene calls are TRBV4-1 and TRBJ2-2, with 14 bases that match TRBD2. The trim removed 7 bases at V and 3 bases at J, leaving 7 bases unmatched. The CDR3 extends over 17 amino acids. The germline gives CDR1 MGHRA, CDR2 YSYEKL. In DNA, the CDR3 is TGCGCCAGCAACGAGGGACTAGCGGGAGTTGACACCGGGGAGCTGTTTTTT. As protein: CASNEGLAGVDTGELFF.

V gene TRBV13 combines with J gene TRBJ1-1; 8 bases line up with TRBD1. Germline V gives CDR1 PRHDT, CDR2 FYEKMQ (reference sequence). V lost 8 bases, J lost 7 bases, and 15 bases stayed unmatched. This CDR3 region has 15 residues. The CDR3 bases are TGTGCCAGCTCACCTAGAACAGGGGGTACCGATGAAGCTTTCTTT. Its protein product is CASSPRTGGTDEAFF.

The chain combines TRBV2 with TRBJ2-7; 11 bases are shared with TRBD2. Germline CDR1 SNHLY, CDR2 FYNNEI. The CDR3 is 16 amino acids. After removal of 6 bases from V and 5 bases from J, the junction contained 12 bases not matched to a gene. The CDR3: CASRGTTSGRLHEQYF. CDR3 coding DNA: TGTGCCAGCAGAGGAACAACTAGCGGGAGACTCCACGAGCAGTACTTC.

The chain carries TRBV10-2 and TRBJ2-5; a weak D match, TRBD2 (5 bases). Trimming pared 10 bases from V and 2 bases from J, leaving 17 bases between. The CDR3 runs to 14 residues. The germline V gene has CDR1 WSHSY and CDR2 SAAADI. The CDR3 DNA follows: TGCGCCACCAACCCAAGCGCGGGTCAAGAGACCCAGTACTTC. This encodes CATNPSAGQETQYF.

This chain links TRBV2 with TRBJ2-7; 8 bases are shared with TRBD1. The J segment lost 6 bases and the V segment lost 5 bases, leaving 6 bases of the junction unmatched. Germline V gene lookup returns CDR1 SNHLY and CDR2 FYNNEI. The CDR3 is made up of 13 amino acids. Here the CDR3 reads CASSLDRVGEQYV. DNA of the CDR3: TGTGCCAGCAGTCTGGACAGGGTAGGCGAGCAGTACGTC.

The chain recombines TRBV4-1 with TRBJ2-7; 7 bases map to TRBD1. V was pared by 0 bases and J by 1 base, with 0 bases of the junction left unmatched. The CDR3 covers 14 residues. Germline CDR1 MGHRA, CDR2 YSYEKL. This CDR3 reads CASSQDRGSYEQYF. CDR3 bases: TGCGCCAGCAGCCAAGACAGGGGGTCCTACGAGCAGTACTTC.

V usage is TRBV10-1 and J usage is TRBJ1-5; TRBD1 might be the D (5 bases). CDR3 size: 17 residues. Germline-derived CDR1 and CDR2 are WNHNN and SYGVQD (reference sequence). Trimming took off 1 base at V and 2 bases at J, with 15 bases between the two ends. For the CDR3, the DNA is TGCGCCAGCAGTGAGTTTAGTAGGGGTATGGGCAATCAGCCCCAGCATTTT. It is translated as CASSEFSRGMGNQPQHF.

This clone was observed a single time. The V gene is TRBV2, the J gene TRBJ2-7; D might be TRBD1 (6 bases). The CDR3 consists of 14 residues. Trimming shortened V by 2 bases and J by 1 base, and 9 bases separated the two germline ends. The germline V gene encodes CDR1 SNHLY and CDR2 FYNNEI. CDR3 in DNA: TGTGCCAGCAGTGAATACACAGGGTCCTACGAGCAGTACTTC. It translates to CASSEYTGSYEQYF.

The chain employs TRBV30 and TRBJ2-3; perhaps TRBD1 as D (6 bases). The CDR3 spans 13 residues. V gave up 2 bases and J gave up 4 bases, with 10 bases separating them. Per the germline V gene, CDR1 is GTSNPN and CDR2 is SVGIG (reference sequence). CDR3 residues: CAWSRQVADTQYF. The CDR3 coding sequence is TGTGCCTGGAGTCGACAGGTTGCAGATACGCAGTATTTT.

The V gene is TRBV5-1, the J gene TRBJ2-1; 7 bases are shared with TRBD2. The CDR3 loop spans 15 amino acids. Germline V CDR1 and CDR2: SGHRS, YFSETQ. The chain's CDR3 is CVTRRGESSYNEQFF. The CDR3 DNA is TGCGTCACACGACGGGGGGAGAGCTCCTACAATGAGCAGTTCTTC. The full variable domain, with the rest looked up from reference TRBV5-1 and TRBJ2-1, is KAGVTQTPRYLIKTRGQQVTLSCSPISGHRSVSWYQQTPGQGLQFLFEYFSETQRNKGNFPGRFSGRQFSNSRSEMNVSTLELGDSALYLCVTRRGESSYNEQFFGPGTRLTVL.

The V and J genes are TRBV10-3 and TRBJ1-5; TRBD1 aligns across 7 bases. Germline CDR1 is ENHRY and CDR2 is SYGVKD. The CDR3 runs 15 residues. V was pared by 0 bases and J by 7 bases, with 6 bases of the junction left unmatched. The CDR3 DNA reads as TGTGCCATCAGTGAGTCGGTAGTAGGGGGCCAGCCCCAGCATTTT. Its protein is CAISESVVGGQPQHF.

The chain employs TRBV29-1 and TRBJ1-1, with no clear D. V was trimmed by 6 bases and J by 3 bases, leaving 17 bases between them. The CDR3 extends over 14 amino acids. Germline-derived CDR1 and CDR2 are SQVTM and ANQGSEA. The CDR3 bases are TGCAGCGTGAGGGTATGGCCTCGTGACACTGAAGCTTTCTTT. Translation gives CSVRVWPRDTEAFF.

The chain couples TRBV6-1 to TRBJ2-7; 7 nucleotides agree with TRBD2. With V trimmed by 10 bases and J by 0 bases, 9 bases remained unmatched. The CDR3 sequence is 14 residues long. Germline CDR1 reads MNHNS; CDR2 reads SASEGT. This CDR3 is CATTGLPSSYEQYF. The CDR3 coding sequence is TGTGCCACCACGGGACTACCGAGCTCCTACGAGCAGTACTTC.

This chain joins TRBV27 and TRBJ2-7; 9 bases line up with TRBD2. Germline values: CDR1 MNHEY, CDR2 SMNVEV (reference sequence). Unmatched junction bases numbered 9, after V lost 5 bases and J lost 1 base. The CDR3 has 16 residues. Here the CDR3 DNA reads TGTGCCAGCAGTCAAATAGCGGGAGAGGCGTCCTACGAGCAGTACTTC. Translated: CASSQIAGEASYEQYF.

This chain links TRBV7-9 with TRBJ1-1; a weak D match, TRBD1 (6 bases). The ends were cut back, 5 bases at V and 10 bases at J, with 23 bases in the middle. CDR3 length: 15 residues. Germline CDR1 is SEHNR and CDR2 is FQNEAQ (reference sequence). The CDR3 here is CASSLNWVQGTTAFF. The CDR3 coding sequence is TGTGCCAGCAGCCTAAACTGGGTCCAGGGGACCACAGCTTTCTTT.

The chain is built from TRBV7-8 and TRBJ2-7; weak D call: TRBD1 (5 bases). Per the germline V gene, CDR1 is SGHVS and CDR2 is FQNEAQ. The CDR3 totals 12 residues. The ends were cut back, 2 bases at V and 3 bases at J, with 5 bases in the middle. CDR3 in amino acids: CASSLQGYEQYF. In nucleotides, the CDR3 is TGTGCCAGCAGCTTACAGGGCTACGAGCAGTACTTC.

The gene calls are TRBV6-7 and TRBJ2-7; possible D gene TRBD1, 5 bases. TRBV6-7 is reported as an ORF; its role is uncertain. The V end lost 6 bases, the J end lost 0 bases, and 18 bases lay between the germline ends. The CDR3 is made up of 16 amino acids. For the CDR3, the DNA is TGTGCCAGCAGCCCCCGCAGGGCCCACAGCTCCTACGAGCAGTACTTC. Amino acids: CASSPRRAHSSYEQYF.

The CDR3 reads CASSPTGDYGYTF. The CDR3 nucleotides are TGTGCCAGTAGCCCGACAGGGGACTATGGCTACACCTTC. The V call is TRBV19, the J call TRBJ1-2, with 8 bases identical to TRBD1. The CDR3 covers 13 residues. V was clipped by 6 bases and J by 3 bases; unmatched bases: 3. Germline V CDR1 and CDR2: LNHDA, SQIVND (reference sequence).

The rearrangement links TRBV19 to TRBJ2-7; 7 nucleotides agree with TRBD2. The trim removed 3 bases at V and 2 bases at J, leaving 4 bases unmatched. Germline V gene sequence: CDR1 LNHDA, CDR2 SQIVND (reference sequence). The CDR3 length is 14 residues. In nucleotides, the CDR3 is TGTGCCAGTAGTATGGGTCGGGAGGCCTACGAGCAGTACTTC. Protein sequence: CASSMGREAYEQYF.

The V and J genes are TRBV6-5 and TRBJ2-5; 9 bases line up with TRBD1. V lost 5 bases and J lost 0; bases outside the gene matches: 4. The germline V gene encodes CDR1 MNHEY and CDR2 SVGAGI. CDR3 length equals 15 residues. This chain's CDR3 is CASSGTGSYQETQYF. As DNA, the CDR3 is TGTGCCAGCAGTGGGACAGGGTCGTACCAAGAGACCCAGTACTTC.

The rearrangement uses TRBV5-1 and TRBJ2-1; TRBD2 agrees at 7 bases. Germline V gene sequence: CDR1 SGHRS, CDR2 YFSETQ. The CDR3 has 15 residues. The V gene end was trimmed by 2 bases and the J gene end by 7 bases; junction bases not matched to a gene: 9. As DNA, the CDR3 is TGCGCCAGCAGCTTCTCAGGCGGGAGAGGGAATGAGCAGTTCTTC. It codes for CASSFSGGRGNEQFF.

V gene TRBV6-5 combines with J gene TRBJ2-7, with TRBD1 matching over 8 bases. J lost 6 bases, V lost 2 bases, and 9 bases had no gene match. CDR3 length: 15 amino acids. Germline V gene data show CDR1 as MNHEY and CDR2 as SVGAGI. This CDR3 reads CASSYGQGAPLEQYF. CDR3 in DNA: TGTGCCAGCAGTTACGGGCAGGGGGCTCCTCTCGAGCAGTACTTC.

V and J are TRBV7-2 and TRBJ2-3; D ambiguous. Germline lookup yields CDR1 SGHTA and CDR2 FQGNSA. The CDR3 runs to 16 residues. V gave up 1 base and J gave up 0 bases, with 11 bases separating them. The CDR3 DNA reads as TGTGCCAGCAGCTTAGTGGGCCAAGCTAGCACAGATACGCAGTATTTT. This encodes CASSLVGQASTDTQYF. Looking up the rest from reference TRBV7-2 and TRBJ2-3 gives the full variable domain: GAGVSQSPSNKVTEKGKDVELRCDPISGHTALYWYRQSLGQGLEFLIYFQGNSAPDKSGLPSDRFSAERTGGSVSTLTIQRTQQEDSAVYLCASSLVGQASTDTQYFGPGTRLTVL.

This chain uses TRBV2 with TRBJ1-2; D ambiguous. Trimming removed 3 bases at V and 4 bases at J, with 6 bases between. The CDR3 sequence is 12 residues long. Germline V gives CDR1 SNHLY, CDR2 FYNNEI. DNA of the CDR3: TGTGCCAGCAGTGAGGGCAGCTATGGCTACACCTTC. Protein product: CASSEGSYGYTF.

In this sample, this clone turned up a few times. The chain uses TRBV6-1 and TRBJ2-7; D may be TRBD2 (6 bases). The V end lost 0 bases, the J end lost 6 bases, and 12 bases lay between the germline ends. CDR3 length equals 14 residues. Germline assignment: CDR1 MNHNS and CDR2 SASEGT. The CDR3 reads CASSEAGGGFEQYF. For the CDR3, the DNA is TGTGCCAGCAGTGAAGCCGGTGGGGGGTTCGAGCAGTACTTC.